A selection of T cell receptor beta chains follows, all from one sample in a study of regulatory T cells in long-lasting Graves disease. TCRdb re-derived calls from the multiplex PCR reads in MiXCR, one entry per CDR3 protein. Here the sample spans about 310,000 distinct CDR3 sequences, around 20% being singletons. The sample consisted of peripheral blood mononuclear cells (PBMCs), taken when the disease was refractory, from a patient treated with antithyroid drugs. These receptor sequences come from a female donor with Graves disease. The CDR3 runs from the conserved cysteine through the conserved F or W. The order of the fields is clone size, J gene, D gene, V gene, CDR3 DNA, CDR3 protein. D genes are given only for firm matches. For some rows the clone size is stated as once, few or many, or as a class when expanded; others skip it.

>many|TRBJ2-5|NA|TRBV7-8
TGTGCCAGCAGCTTAGTTCGGATGGGGCAAGAGACCCAGTACTTC
CASSLVRMGQETQYF
>many|TRBJ2-5|TRBD1|TRBV6-1
TGTGCCAGCAGAGCACAACAGGGGACCCAAGAGACCCAGTACTTC
CASRAQQGTQETQYF
>many|TRBJ1-1|NA|TRBV7-2
TGTGCCAGCAGCTTAGTTTGGGGCGGGAACACTGAAGCTTTCTTT
CASSLVWGGNTEAFF
>many|TRBJ1-4|NA|TRBV7-9
TGTGCCAGCAGCTTAGGCAGGGAGGCGGAAAAACTGTTTTTT
CASSLGREAEKLFF
>NA|TRBJ2-7|NA|TRBV6-5
TGTGCCAGCAGATACCGGGACGGTGGCCCTTCCGAGCAGTACTTC
CASRYRDGGPSEQYF
>many|TRBJ2-4|NA|TRBV28
TGTGCCAGCCTGGACGCAGCCAAAAACATTCAGTACTTC
CASLDAAKNIQYF
>NA|TRBJ2-6|NA|TRBV7-2
TGTGCCAGCAGCTTAGGCCGGGGCGTTAACTCTGGGGCCAACGTCCTGACTTTC
CASSLGRGVNSGANVLTF
>NA|TRBJ2-1|NA|TRBV28
TGTGCCAGCAGTTCCCACGACTCCAGCTCCTACAATGAGCAGTTCTTC
CASSSHDSSSYNEQFF
>NA|TRBJ1-5|NA|TRBV2
TGTGCCAGCAGTGAGGTCGAGGGTCAGCCCCAGCATTTT
CASSEVEGQPQHF
>NA|TRBJ2-1|TRBD2|TRBV6-1
TGTGCCAGCAGGCACGCTCCGGGACTAGCTTCCTTTAGCTCCTACAATGAGCAGTTCTTC
CASRHAPGLASFSSYNEQFF
>few|TRBJ1-2|TRBD1|TRBV19
TGTGCCAGTAGTCCACAGGGGGCGATCGATGGCTACACCTTC
CASSPQGAIDGYTF
>many|TRBJ1-5|TRBD1|TRBV2
TGTGCCAGCAATGGACAGGGGAATCAGCCCCAGCATTTT
CASNGQGNQPQHF
>NA|TRBJ2-7|TRBD1|TRBV13
TGTGCCAGCAGCCTGACAGGGGGTGTCGCCGAGCAGTACTTC
CASSLTGGVAEQYF
>many|TRBJ2-5|NA|TRBV27
TGTGCCAGCAGTTGGGACACCAAGGGAAGGACCCAGTACTTC
CASSWDTKGRTQYF
>many|TRBJ2-5|NA|TRBV11-2
TGTGCCAGCAGCTTAGATGGCGGACGTCAGTCGTCCCAGTACTTC
CASSLDGGRQSSQYF
>many|TRBJ2-7|NA|TRBV28
TGTGCCAGCAGTCGACCCTACGAGCAGTACTTC
CASSRPYEQYF
>NA|TRBJ2-2|TRBD1|TRBV5-1
TGCGCCAGCAGCCCCCGGGACAGTTTCACCGGGGAGCTGTTTTTT
CASSPRDSFTGELFF
>many|TRBJ2-6|NA|TRBV2
TGTGCCAGCAGTGGGCAGCTAGGGGCCAACGTCCTGACTTTC
CASSGQLGANVLTF
>NA|TRBJ2-3|NA|TRBV24-1
TGTGCCACCAGTGAACTGGGGGTGGATACGCAGTATTTT
CATSELGVDTQYF
>many|TRBJ2-2|NA|TRBV2
TGTGCCAGCAGTGTCGGAACGGCGGCGAACACCGGGGAGCTGTTTTTT
CASSVGTAANTGELFF
>NA|TRBJ2-7|NA|TRBV5-1
TGCGCCAGCAGCTTGGCCGGCTACTCCTACGAGCAGTACTTC
CASSLAGYSYEQYF
>few|TRBJ2-7|TRBD2|TRBV28
TGTGCCAGCAGGGGACTAGGCTCCCTCTACGAGCAGTACTTC
CASRGLGSLYEQYF
>many|TRBJ1-2|TRBD1|TRBV29-1
TGCAGCGTTGGGGACAGGACCTATGGCTACACCTTC
CSVGDRTYGYTF
>few|TRBJ1-2|NA|TRBV27
TGTGCCAGCAGTTTATTAGGAGGCAGGGTTGGTATCTACACCTTC
CASSLLGGRVGIYTF
>NA|TRBJ1-6|NA|TRBV5-1
TGCGCCAGCAGCTTGCTTCGGGGAGGCGATTCACCCCTCCACTTT
CASSLLRGGDSPLHF
>few|TRBJ1-1|NA|TRBV12-3/TRBV12-4
TGTGCCAGCAGGCTCGGGGCGAACACTGAAGCTTTCTTT
CASRLGANTEAFF